Shown below are 20 T cell receptor beta chains from a single sample sequenced in a study of CD8 T cells in Susac syndrome. RNA amounts of roughly 0.45 to 1 ug underwent reverse transcription with random hexamers. TCRdb processed the immunoSEQ multiplex PCR reads anew with MiXCR; each CDR3 protein has one entry. The sample consists of a few hundred thousand distinct CDR3 sequences, 85% to 95% of them appearing once. Sequencing was done on a sample of CD4+ T cells from PBMCs. All receptors derive from a human donor with multiple sclerosis.

The chain employs TRBV4-1 and TRBJ1-1; D is possibly TRBD1 (5 bases). Trimming shortened V by 2 bases and J by 6 bases, and 16 bases separated the two germline ends. The germline V gene has CDR1 MGHRA and CDR2 YSYEKL. This CDR3 is built from 15 residues. The CDR3 loop reads CASSQPQQGRAEAFF. In DNA, the CDR3 is TGCGCCAGCAGCCAACCCCAGCAGGGTAGGGCTGAAGCTTTCTTT.

The DNA of the CDR3 is TGTGCCAGCAGTTACTCGATCGGAAGTGAATCGTGGGGCTACACCTTC. Protein: CASSYSIGSESWGYTF. V is TRBV6-2 or TRBV6-3 and J is TRBJ1-2; D not resolved. Germline V gives CDR1 MNHEY, CDR2 SVGEGT. Trimming removed 0 bases at V and 8 bases at J, with 19 bases between. The CDR3 is 16 residues long.

The CDR3: CAIGERQGSYEQYV. The DNA of the CDR3 is TGTGCCATCGGAGAACGGCAGGGGTCCTACGAGCAGTACGTC. V and J are TRBV10-3 and TRBJ2-7; D is possibly TRBD1 (6 bases). V gave up 8 bases and J gave up 1 base, with 15 bases separating them. The CDR3 runs to 14 residues. Germline loops: CDR1 ENHRY, CDR2 SYGVKD.

This chain connects TRBV27 to TRBJ1-3; D is uncertain. Germline V CDR1 and CDR2: MNHEY, SMNVEV (reference sequence). Trimming took off 5 bases at V and 0 bases at J, with 8 bases between the two ends. CDR3 length: 14 residues. The CDR3 loop is CASSRSTSGNTIYF. CDR3 coding DNA: TGTGCCAGCAGTAGATCAACCTCTGGAAACACCATATATTTT.

The gene calls are TRBV5-6 and TRBJ1-2; D ambiguous. Germline V gives CDR1 SGHDT, CDR2 YYEEEE. This CDR3 contains 13 residues. V was trimmed by 1 base and J by 6 bases, leaving 10 bases between them. The CDR3: CASSLKHTNGYTF. CDR3 DNA sequence: TGTGCCAGCAGCTTGAAACACACCAATGGCTACACCTTC.

About this clonotype itself: A read error is likely, as this CDR3 ends without the conserved phenylalanine or tryptophan. This rearrangement joins TRBV29-1 to TRBJ2-1; 7 nucleotides match TRBD1. V was pared by 4 bases and J by 0 bases, with 6 bases of the junction left unmatched. From germline, CDR1 is SQVTM and CDR2 ANQGSEA. The CDR3 loop spans 15 amino acids. In DNA form, the CDR3 reads TGCAGCGTTGTTAAGGGGGCGAGCTCCTACAATGAGCAGTTCCTC. Its protein is CSVVKGASSYNEQFL.

This rearrangement joins TRBV3-1 to TRBJ1-4; D unclear. The CDR3 spans 11 residues. CDR1 is LGHDT, CDR2 YNNKEL, per germline (reference sequence). The germline V and J ends were trimmed by 3 bases and 7 bases, with 3 bases remaining between them. DNA for the CDR3: TGTGCCAGCAGCCAGGGTGAAAAACTGTTTTTT. Translating gives CASSQGEKLFF.

This clonotype appeared a single time. The chain employs TRBV7-9 and TRBJ1-4; 9 bases line up with TRBD1. Trimming took 0 bases from V and 8 from J; bases not matched to a gene: 13. The CDR3 runs 18 residues. Germline-derived CDR1 and CDR2 are SEHNR and FQNEAQ (reference sequence). CDR3 nucleotide sequence: TGTGCCAGCAGCTTAGCGATAAGGAGGACAGGGGTGGACGAAAAACTGTTTTTT. As protein: CASSLAIRRTGVDEKLFF.

This clonotype was observed a single time. The chain recombines TRBV15 with TRBJ2-5; D not resolved. Germline V gene data show CDR1 as LNHNV and CDR2 as YYDKDF (reference sequence). The CDR3 contains 15 residues. Trimming removed 0 bases at V and 2 bases at J, with 10 bases between. The chain's CDR3 is CATSRDPGIQETQYF. The CDR3, as DNA: TGTGCCACCAGCAGAGATCCCGGAATACAAGAGACCCAGTACTTC.

This chain joins TRBV10-3 and TRBJ2-4; TRBD1 aligns across 8 bases. This CDR3 has 15 amino acids. The J segment lost 6 bases and the V segment lost 3 bases, leaving 7 bases of the junction unmatched. The germline V gene has CDR1 ENHRY and CDR2 SYGVKD. Written as DNA, the CDR3 is TGTGCCATCAGTGACTCAGGGGGCAGGGGAAACATTCAGTACTTC. It yields the protein CAISDSGGRGNIQYF.

This chain connects TRBV30 to TRBJ2-7; D might be TRBD1 or TRBD2, each matching 6 bases. The CDR3 contains 16 residues. With 5 bases removed from V and 0 bases from J, the gap between germline ends came to 20 bases. Germline V CDR1 and CDR2: GTSNPN, SVGIG (reference sequence). Written as DNA, the CDR3 is TGTGCCTGGCGCGGATCGGGGGCCGTTAGCTCCTACGAGCAGTACGTC. Translated: CAWRGSGAVSSYEQYV.

V usage is TRBV4-1 and J usage is TRBJ2-3, with D possibly being TRBD2 (5 bases). This CDR3 is built from 13 residues. CDR1 and CDR2 (germline): MGHRA, YSYEKL. Trimming removed 6 bases from V and 2 bases from J, with 9 bases in between. CDR3 DNA sequence: TGCGCCAGCAGGGGTAGCGTCACAGATACGCAGTATTTT. Protein product: CASRGSVTDTQYF.

The chain joins TRBV28 to TRBJ1-6; weak D call: TRBD1 (5 bases). Germline loops: CDR1 MDHEN, CDR2 SYDVKM. This CDR3 region has 11 residues. V lost 5 bases, J lost 12 bases, and 8 bases lay in between. The CDR3 loop is CASSPQGPLHF. CDR3 coding DNA: TGTGCCAGCAGTCCCCAGGGACCCCTCCACTTT.

The V and J genes are TRBV19 and TRBJ1-1; D ambiguous. The CDR3 is made up of 13 amino acids. With 8 bases removed from V and 7 bases from J, the gap between germline ends came to 17 bases. Germline CDR1 reads LNHDA; CDR2 reads SQIVND (reference sequence). DNA of the CDR3: TGTGCCAGTTCTAGTATGGGCGCTGGTGAAGCTTTCTTT. Residues: CASSSMGAGEAFF.

The chain joins TRBV14 to TRBJ2-1; D might be TRBD2 (5 bases). This CDR3 spans 17 amino acids. V shed 0 bases and J shed 3 bases, with 15 bases lying between them. CDR1 SGHDN and CDR2 FVKESK come from the germline V gene. This chain's CDR3 is CASSQELTDGDYNEQFF. The CDR3 DNA follows: TGTGCCAGCAGCCAAGAGTTAACCGACGGGGACTACAATGAGCAGTTCTTC.

The chain joins TRBV3-1 to TRBJ2-7; D unclear. V lost 0 bases and J 1 base, leaving 7 bases between the germline ends. Germline-derived CDR1 and CDR2 are LGHDT and YNNKEL (reference sequence). The CDR3 is 14 amino acids. The CDR3 reads CASSQEVGSYEQYF. As DNA, the CDR3 is TGTGCCAGCAGCCAAGAAGTCGGGTCCTACGAGCAGTACTTC.

The chain combines TRBV18 with TRBJ1-6, with 9 bases identical to TRBD1. The junction had 1 base not matched to a gene; V was cut back by 5 bases and J by 5 bases. The CDR3 spans 14 residues. Germline lookup yields CDR1 KGHSH and CDR2 LQKENI. CDR3 in DNA: TGTGCCAGCTCATGGGACAGGGATAATTCACCCCTCCACTTT. Translated: CASSWDRDNSPLHF.

The chain is built from TRBV4-2 and TRBJ2-5, with TRBD2 matching 8 bases. The CDR3 totals 16 residues. Germline values: CDR1 LGHNA, CDR2 YNFKEQ. J lost 2 bases, V lost 1 base, and 6 bases had no gene match. CDR3 sequence: CASSQAGGTRQETQYF. In nucleotides, the CDR3 is TGTGCCAGCAGCCAAGCGGGAGGGACGAGACAAGAGACCCAGTACTTC.

The chain uses TRBV5-1 and TRBJ1-5, with D possibly being TRBD1 (6 bases). The CDR3 runs to 16 residues. Per germline, CDR1 SGHRS and CDR2 YFSETQ. V was pared by 1 base and J by 2 bases, with 13 bases between. This CDR3 reads CASSLTGRDGNQPQHF. The CDR3 nucleotides are TGCGCCAGCAGCTTGACAGGGAGGGACGGCAATCAGCCCCAGCATTTT.

The chain couples TRBV2 to TRBJ2-7, with 7 bases identical to TRBD2. V was pared by 0 bases and J by 5 bases, with 10 bases of the junction left unmatched. Germline CDR1 reads SNHLY; CDR2 reads FYNNEI. This CDR3 is 16 amino acids long. CDR3 nucleotides: TGTGCCAGCAGTGAAGCGCTTGGGCTAGCGGTCCACGAGCAGTACGTC. This encodes CASSEALGLAVHEQYV.